Listed below are T cell receptor beta chains from one sample, sequenced in a study of T cells in localized non-small cell lung cancer. TCRdb keeps only in-frame clones here, not all; method: immunoSEQ multiplex PCR. The table includes 13,000 or so clones, over 85% detected once. Material: peripheral blood mononuclear cells, obtained before any cancer treatment. The source of these receptors is a man between 35 and 75 years old with stage III lung adenocarcinoma. Both conserved end residues are part of each CDR3.

v_call,cdr3_aa
TRBV4-1,CASSLHGTRGETQYF
TRBV28,CASSPAFYSGAKYSEDEQYF
TRBV6-5,CASSMPKQGTAEQFF
TRBV27,CASSLGPGSSGANVLTF
TRBV11-2,CASSLLGMNTEAFF
TRBV19,CASSHGTTPFYEQYF
TRBV25-1,CASSEPGTGYQPQHF
TRBV6-5,CASSYSSRVPKTQYF
TRBV9,CASSVGLAATYEQYF
TRBV7-2,CASSQDRGWETQYF
TRBV19,CASSRLGGDSYGYTF
TRBV10-3,CAISESVDEQFF
TRBV5-1,CASASAQGQQETQYF
TRBV19,CASTPTGATGETQYF
TRBV30,CAWAGTGGAGYGYTF
TRBV20-1,CSATGRETQYF
TRBV5-1,CASSPGTSGTNEQFF
TRBV18,CASSAGGPRNEQFF
TRBV4-3,CASSQDHGSPSGNTIYF
TRBV18,CASSLSGPPNTGELFF
TRBV7-2,CASSFQTYNEQFF
TRBV2,CASRGGVGRGSQPQHF
TRBV6-4,CASSKGQPGTGELFF
TRBV2,CASIRPSRSMEQYF
TRBV28,CASSPGTASTDTQYF
TRBV7-9,CASSLGQQSYNEQFF
TRBV28,CASSSADRGPYNEQFF
TRBV4-3,CASSRGLLSTGELFF
TRBV10-1,CASSESGRGSGNTIYF
TRBV28,CASSLSRTEPPHF
TRBV6-6,CASSYSGGSGNTIYF